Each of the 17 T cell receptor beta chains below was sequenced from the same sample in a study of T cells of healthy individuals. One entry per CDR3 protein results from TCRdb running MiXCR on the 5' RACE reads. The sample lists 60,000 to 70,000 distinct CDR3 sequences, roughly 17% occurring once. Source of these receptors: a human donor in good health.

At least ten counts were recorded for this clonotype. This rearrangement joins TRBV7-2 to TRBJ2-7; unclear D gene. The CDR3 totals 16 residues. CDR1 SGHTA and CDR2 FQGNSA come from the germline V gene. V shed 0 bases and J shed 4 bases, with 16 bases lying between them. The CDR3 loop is CASSLAPGSLRYEQYF. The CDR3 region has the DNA TGTGCCAGCAGCTTAGCGCCAGGCTCCCTTAGATACGAGCAGTACTTC. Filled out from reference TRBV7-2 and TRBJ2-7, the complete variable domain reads GAGVSQSPSNKVTEKGKDVELRCDPISGHTALYWYRQSLGQGLEFLIYFQGNSAPDKSGLPSDRFSAERTGGSVSTLTIQRTQQEDSAVYLCASSLAPGSLRYEQYFGPGTRLTVT.

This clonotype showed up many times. The CDR3 loop reads CASTSARVKSTNEKLFF. As DNA, the CDR3 is TGTGCCAGCACCTCGGCCAGGGTTAAGTCAACTAATGAAAAACTGTTTTTT. The chain has TRBV2 and TRBJ1-4; D possibly corresponds to TRBD1 (5 bases). The CDR3 consists of 17 residues. The V gene's germline CDR1 is SNHLY and CDR2 FYNNEI. V lost 7 bases, J lost 0 bases, and 18 bases lay in between.

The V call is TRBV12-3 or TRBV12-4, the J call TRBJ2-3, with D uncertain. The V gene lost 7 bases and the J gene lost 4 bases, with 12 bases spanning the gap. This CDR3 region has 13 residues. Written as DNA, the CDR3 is TGTGCCAGCAAAGGAGAAGGTCCAGATACGCAGTATTTT. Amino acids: CASKGEGPDTQYF.

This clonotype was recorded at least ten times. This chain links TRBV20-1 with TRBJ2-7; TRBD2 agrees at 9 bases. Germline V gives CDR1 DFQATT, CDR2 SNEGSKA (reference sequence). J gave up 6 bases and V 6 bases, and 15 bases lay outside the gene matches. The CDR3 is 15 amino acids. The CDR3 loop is CSAGTTSGAFPEQYF. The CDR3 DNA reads TGCAGTGCCGGCACGACTAGCGGCGCTTTTCCCGAGCAGTACTTC.

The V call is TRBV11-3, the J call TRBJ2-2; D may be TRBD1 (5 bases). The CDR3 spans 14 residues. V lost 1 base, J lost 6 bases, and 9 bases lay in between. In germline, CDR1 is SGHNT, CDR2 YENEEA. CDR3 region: CASSLAGLAGELFF. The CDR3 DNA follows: TGTGCCAGCAGCTTAGCAGGGCTGGCCGGGGAGCTGTTTTTT.

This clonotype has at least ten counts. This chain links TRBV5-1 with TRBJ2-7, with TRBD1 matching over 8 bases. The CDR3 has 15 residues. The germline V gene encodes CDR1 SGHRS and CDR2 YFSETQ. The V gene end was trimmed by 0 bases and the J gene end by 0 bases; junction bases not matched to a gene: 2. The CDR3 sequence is CASSLETGDSYEQYF. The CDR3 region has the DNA TGCGCCAGCAGCTTGGAGACAGGGGACTCCTACGAGCAGTACTTC.

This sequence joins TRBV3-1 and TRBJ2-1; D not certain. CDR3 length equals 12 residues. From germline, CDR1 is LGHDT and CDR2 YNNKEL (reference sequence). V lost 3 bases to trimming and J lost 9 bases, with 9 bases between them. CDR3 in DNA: TGTGCCAGCAGCCACGGGCGGAGTGAGCAGTTCTTC. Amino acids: CASSHGRSEQFF.

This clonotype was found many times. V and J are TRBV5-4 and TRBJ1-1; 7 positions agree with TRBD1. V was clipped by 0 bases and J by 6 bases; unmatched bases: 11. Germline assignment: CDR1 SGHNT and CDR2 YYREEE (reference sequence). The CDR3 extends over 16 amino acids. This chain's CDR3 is CASSLATTGIGAEAFF. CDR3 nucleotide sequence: TGTGCCAGCAGCTTGGCGACGACAGGGATTGGAGCTGAAGCTTTCTTT.

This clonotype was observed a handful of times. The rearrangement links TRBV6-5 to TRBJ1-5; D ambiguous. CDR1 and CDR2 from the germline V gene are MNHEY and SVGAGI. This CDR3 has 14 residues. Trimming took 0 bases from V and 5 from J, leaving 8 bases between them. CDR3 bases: TGTGCCAGCAGTTACTCGCCGGAGTATCAGCCCCAGCATTTT. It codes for CASSYSPEYQPQHF.

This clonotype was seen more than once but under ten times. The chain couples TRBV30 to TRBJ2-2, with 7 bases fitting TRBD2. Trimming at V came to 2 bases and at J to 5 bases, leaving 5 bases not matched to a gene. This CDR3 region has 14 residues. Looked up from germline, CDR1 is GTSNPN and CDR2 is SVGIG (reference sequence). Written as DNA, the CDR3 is TGTGCCTGGAGTACAACTAGCGATACCGGGGAGCTGTTTTTT. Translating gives CAWSTTSDTGELFF.

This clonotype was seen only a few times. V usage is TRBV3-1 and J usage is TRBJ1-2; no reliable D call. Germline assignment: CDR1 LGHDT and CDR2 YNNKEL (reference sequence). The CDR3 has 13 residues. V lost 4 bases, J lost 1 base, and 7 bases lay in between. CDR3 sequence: CASSPTDNYGYTF. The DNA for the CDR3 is TGTGCCAGCAGCCCGACGGATAACTATGGCTACACCTTC.

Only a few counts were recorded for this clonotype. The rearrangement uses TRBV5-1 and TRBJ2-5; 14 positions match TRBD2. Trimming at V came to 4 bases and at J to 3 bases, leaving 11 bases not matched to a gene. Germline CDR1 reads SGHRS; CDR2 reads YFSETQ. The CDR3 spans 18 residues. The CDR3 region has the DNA TGCGCCAGCAGCCCCGGGACAGGGACTAGCGGGGGTGAAGAGACCCAGTACTTC. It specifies CASSPGTGTSGGEETQYF.

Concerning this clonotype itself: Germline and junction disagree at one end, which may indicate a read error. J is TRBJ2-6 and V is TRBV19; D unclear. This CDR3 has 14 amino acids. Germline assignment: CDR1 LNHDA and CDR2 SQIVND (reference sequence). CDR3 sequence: CASSALRGANVLTF. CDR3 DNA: TGTGCTAGTAGTGCGTTACGTGGGGCCAACGTCCTGACTTTC.

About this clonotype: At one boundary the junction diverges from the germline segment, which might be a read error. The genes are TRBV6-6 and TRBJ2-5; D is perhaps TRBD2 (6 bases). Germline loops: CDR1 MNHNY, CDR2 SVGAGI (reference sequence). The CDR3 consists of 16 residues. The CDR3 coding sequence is TGTGCCAGCAGTTACGCCCCCGGGACTCTGCAAGAGACCAAGTACTTC. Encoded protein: CASSYAPGTLQETKYF.

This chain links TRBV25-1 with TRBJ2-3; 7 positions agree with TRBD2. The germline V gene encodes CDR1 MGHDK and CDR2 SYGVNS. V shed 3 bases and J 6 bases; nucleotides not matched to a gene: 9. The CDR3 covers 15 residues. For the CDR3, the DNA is TGTGCCAGCAGTGATGAAGCGGGATACACGGATACGCAGTATTTT. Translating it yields CASSDEAGYTDTQYF.

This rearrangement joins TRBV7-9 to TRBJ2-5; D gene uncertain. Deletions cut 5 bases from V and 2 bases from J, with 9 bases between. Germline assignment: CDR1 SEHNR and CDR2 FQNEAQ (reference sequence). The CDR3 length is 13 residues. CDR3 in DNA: TGTGCCAGCAGCCGCCTCGTTCAAGAGACCCAGTACTTC. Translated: CASSRLVQETQYF.

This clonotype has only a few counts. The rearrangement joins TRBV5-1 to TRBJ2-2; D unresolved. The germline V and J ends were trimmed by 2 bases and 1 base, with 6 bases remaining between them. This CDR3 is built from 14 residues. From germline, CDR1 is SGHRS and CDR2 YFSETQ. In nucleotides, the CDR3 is TGCGCCAGCAGCTTTTTAAAGAACACCGGGGAGCTGTTTTTT. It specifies CASSFLKNTGELFF.